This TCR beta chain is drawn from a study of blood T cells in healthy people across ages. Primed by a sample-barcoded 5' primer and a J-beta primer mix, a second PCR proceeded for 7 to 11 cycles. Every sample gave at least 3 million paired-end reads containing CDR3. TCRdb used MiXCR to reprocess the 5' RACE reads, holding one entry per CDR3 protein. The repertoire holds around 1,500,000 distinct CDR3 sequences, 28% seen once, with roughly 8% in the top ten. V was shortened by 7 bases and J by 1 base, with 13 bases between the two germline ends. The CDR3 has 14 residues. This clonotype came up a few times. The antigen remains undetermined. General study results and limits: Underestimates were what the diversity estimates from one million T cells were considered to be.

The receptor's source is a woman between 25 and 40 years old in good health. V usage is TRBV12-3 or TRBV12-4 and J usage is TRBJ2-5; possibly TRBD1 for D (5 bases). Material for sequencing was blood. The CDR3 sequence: CASNSQDSQETQYF. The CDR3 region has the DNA TGTGCCAGCAACTCACAGGATTCCCAAGAGACCCAGTACTTC.